These T cell receptor beta chains were read from a single sample in a study of regulatory T cells in long-lasting Graves disease. TCRdb independently ran MiXCR on the multiplex PCR reads; one entry per CDR3 protein. The sample records some 370,000 distinct CDR3 sequences, 20% being singletons. The sequencing used peripheral blood mononuclear cells (PBMCs), collected when the disease was refractory, from a patient treated with antithyroid drugs. The receptors were gathered from a female donor with Graves disease. Both conserved end residues are trimmed from each CDR3. The order of the fields is V gene, J gene, clone size, CDR3 protein. Rows give clone size only sometimes, using once, few, many, or a class for an expanded clone.

TRBV12-3/TRBV12-4,TRBJ1-5,many,ASSRDIGGNSNQPQH
TRBV19,TRBJ2-5,NA,ASSIAHSGRWKETQY
TRBV30,TRBJ2-1,NA,ALWDYNEQF
TRBV27,TRBJ1-5,many,ASGQGRNQPQH
TRBV12-3/TRBV12-4,TRBJ1-2,many,ASSLANRGYGYT
TRBV28,TRBJ2-4,many,ASSLLVDPLAKNIQY
TRBV5-1,TRBJ1-1,NA,ASSLGTLANTEAF
TRBV20-1,TRBJ2-5,many,SARDGRGETQY
TRBV19,TRBJ1-5,few,ASNNQPQH
TRBV20-1,TRBJ1-1,NA,SAFNVGMNTEAF
TRBV27,TRBJ2-4,few,ASSIQQGTKNIQY